The rows below give T cell receptor beta chains drawn from one sample of a study of vaccination and CD4 T cells after COVID-19. What these receptors recognize is not known. TCRdb passed the PCR reads through MiXCR, listing each CDR3 protein once. The data hold about 10,000 distinct CDR3 sequences, with 46% observed a single time. Sequencing used CD4+ T cells from blood, cultured in vitro. Receptors were obtained from a human donor who had recovered from COVID-19. Each CDR3 is given with its conserved first and last residue. A D gene is named only where the DNA matches it firmly. The listing skips clone size in some rows; elsewhere it reads once, few, many or a size class.

-	-	TRBV7-9	TRBJ2-1	TGTGCCAGCAGCGCGGACAGCCGGGATGAGCAGTTCTTC	CASSADSRDEQFF
medium-sized	TRBD1	TRBV2	TRBJ2-7	TGTGCCAGCAGTAGGACAGGGACGGGTATGTACGAGCAGTACTTC	CASSRTGTGMYEQYF
few	TRBD1	TRBV24-1	TRBJ1-2	TGTGCCACCAGTGAGGCCGGGACAGATAAAAGGTTGGGCTACACCTTC	CATSEAGTDKRLGYTF
-	-	TRBV5-1	TRBJ1-2	TGCGCCAGCAGCTTGGGACCAGGGCGCTACACCTTC	CASSLGPGRYTF
-	TRBD1	TRBV18	TRBJ1-2	TGTGCCAGCTCACCGGGACAGGGAATAAACTATGGCTACACCTTC	CASSPGQGINYGYTF
-	-	TRBV5-1	TRBJ2-6	TGCGCCAGCAGCCCCGGGCATAGGTCGGGGGCCAACGTCCTGACTTTC	CASSPGHRSGANVLTF
few	TRBD1	TRBV12-3/TRBV12-4	TRBJ1-2	TGTGCCAGCAGTTTTCAGGGGGCTTTTGGTGGCTACACCTTC	CASSFQGAFGGYTF
few	TRBD1	TRBV6-4	TRBJ2-2	TGTGCCAGCAGTGAATACGGGACAGGGGCCCGGAACACCGGGGAGCTGTTTTTT	CASSEYGTGARNTGELFF
-	TRBD1	TRBV18	TRBJ2-2	TGTGCCAGCTCACCTAACCTCTACGACAGGGGGCGTAACACCGGGGAGCTGTTTTTT	CASSPNLYDRGRNTGELFF
-	-	TRBV20-1	TRBJ2-5	TGCAGTGCTGGGACGGCCACGGGGACCCAGTACTTC	CSAGTATGTQYF
-	-	TRBV3-1	TRBJ2-6	TGTGCCAGCAGCCCCCGGGGGTCTGGGGCCAACGTCCTGACTTTC	CASSPRGSGANVLTF
few	TRBD1	TRBV2	TRBJ2-7	TGTGCCAGCAGTGGTCAGGACAGGGGGGCCTACGAGCAGTACTTC	CASSGQDRGAYEQYF
-	TRBD1	TRBV25-1	TRBJ2-5	TGTGCCAGCAGTGAAGGGGACAGGAGGTACCAAGAGACCCAGTACTTC	CASSEGDRRYQETQYF
-	TRBD1	TRBV12-3/TRBV12-4	TRBJ1-1	TGTGCCAGCAACAAAGGGGGCAAGAACACTGAAGCTTTCTTT	CASNKGGKNTEAFF
-	-	TRBV6-5	TRBJ2-5	TGTGCCAGCAGTTTGGCGGAGACCCAGTACTTC	CASSLAETQYF
-	TRBD1	TRBV12-3/TRBV12-4	TRBJ2-3	TGTGCCAGCTCACCCAGGGGGACAGACCGCACAGATACGCAGTATTTT	CASSPRGTDRTDTQYF
-	TRBD1	TRBV6-5	TRBJ1-2	TGTGCCAGCAGTTACGGGACAGGGGAGTTCTATGGCTACACCTTC	CASSYGTGEFYGYTF